The sequence of this T cell receptor beta chain was determined in a study of blood T cell repertoires in COVID-19. At the level of the study: The samples span acute and convalescent COVID-19 from the United States, Italy and Spain. The analysed material was cDNA or gDNA that came from T cells, B-cell-depleted T cells, or PBMCs.

This clone was picked up one time. The ends were cut back, 1 base at V and 5 bases at J, with 11 bases in the middle. Looked up from germline, CDR1 is LGHDT and CDR2 is YNNKEL (reference sequence). The CDR3 length is 15 residues. Per the study methods: Estimates of nucleated cell counts were drawn from the amplification of reference gene primers. Some clones are missing from TCRdb's copy, which holds only in-frame ones; the method was immunoSEQ multiplex PCR. The DNA was the basis for D and trimming; V, J and clone size are from that table. The sample holds under 140,000 clones, 88% seen once. The chain links TRBV3-1 (or the pseudogene TRBV3-2) to TRBJ1-4, with D maybe TRBD1 (6 bases). This TCR was recovered from a woman in her forties or fifties with acute or convalescent COVID-19. The material sequenced was peripheral blood. The CDR3, as DNA: TGTGCCAGCAGCCAAGTAGGGGGTTGGAATGAAAAACTGTTTTTT. Encoded protein: CASSQVGGWNEKLFF.